This T cell receptor (beta chain) was retrieved from a study of CD8+CD57+ T cells in acquired aplastic anemia. About the study: CD4+ and CD8+ cells, once sorted, gave DNA averaging about 3 ug.

This clonotype was counted ten times or more. Its matching antigen is unknown. Patients chosen for sequencing had shown CD8+CD57+ cell expansion by flow cytometry. No patient had been given any therapy when blood was sampled. Notes on the study in general: Patients and controls shared just under 30 CD8+ CDR3 sequences, highly expressed in patients.

Deletions cut 5 bases from V and 1 base from J, with 8 bases between. Germline values: CDR1 LNHDA, CDR2 SQIVND (reference sequence). This CDR3 comprises 14 residues. Researchers used genomic DNA as the template to profile TCR beta VDJ and CDR3. TCRdb processed the reads anew with MiXCR; each CDR3 protein has one entry. The table has about 180,000 distinct CDR3 sequences, roughly 65% seen once. The specimen sequenced was sorted CD4+, CD8+, or CD8+CD57+ T cells (not recorded which) from PBMCs. The sequence came from a human donor with aplastic anemia. The chain has TRBV19 and TRBJ2-2, with D tentatively TRBD2 (6 bases). CDR3 in amino acids: CASSFSGNTGELFF. The CDR3 bases are TGTGCCAGTAGTTTTAGCGGGAACACCGGGGAGCTGTTTTTT.